This passage covers 14 T cell receptor beta chains from one sample sequenced in a study of T cell responses to AZD1222 COVID-19 vaccine. Generated by immunoSEQ multiplex PCR, the TCRdb table keeps only in-frame clones and is missing some. This repertoire shows about 110,000 clones, around 90% found once; its top ten account for approximately 5.5%. The sequenced sample was peripheral blood, obtained on day 0 of AZD1222 vaccination. Receptors were obtained from an adult in good health.

V is TRBV19 and J is TRBJ1-1; tentatively, D is TRBD1 (5 bases). Germline V gene sequence: CDR1 LNHDA, CDR2 SQIVND (reference sequence). This CDR3 region has 14 residues. The ends were cut back, 7 bases at V and 1 base at J, with 13 bases in the middle. The CDR3 loop reads CASTWGRRNTEAFF. CDR3 sequence (DNA): TGTGCCAGTACCTGGGGACGCCGGAACACTGAAGCTTTCTTT.

The CDR3 loop is CASSRDRGVYGYTF. CDR3 in DNA: TGTGCCAGTAGTCGGGACAGAGGGGTGTATGGCTACACCTTC. The chain links TRBV19 to TRBJ1-2; 7 nucleotides line up with TRBD1. Germline V gene data show CDR1 as LNHDA and CDR2 as SQIVND (reference sequence). The CDR3 totals 14 residues. Trimming removed 5 bases from V and 5 bases from J; junction bases left unmatched: 8.

V and J are TRBV6-2 or TRBV6-3 and TRBJ2-7; D remains ambiguous. The CDR3 has 14 amino acids. V was clipped by 0 bases and J by 2 bases, with 8 bases between them. The germline CDR1 and CDR2 sequences are MNHEY and SVGEGT. The chain's CDR3 is CASSYSGRTYEQYF. The CDR3, as DNA: TGTGCCAGCAGTTACTCCGGCCGTACCTACGAGCAGTACTTC.

This clone was seen only once. The chain couples TRBV28 to TRBJ1-6; D might be TRBD1 (6 bases). The germline V and J ends were trimmed by 2 bases and 8 bases, with 10 bases remaining between them. The CDR3 extends over 14 amino acids. Germline CDR1 and CDR2: MDHEN and SYDVKM. Here the CDR3 reads CASSLGGAYSPLHF. CDR3 sequence (DNA): TGTGCCAGCAGTTTAGGGGGGGCTTATTCACCCCTCCACTTT.

This chain uses TRBV19 with TRBJ2-7; D is perhaps TRBD1 (5 bases). Germline V gene sequence: CDR1 LNHDA, CDR2 SQIVND (reference sequence). Deletions cut 1 base from V and 1 base from J, with 17 bases between. The CDR3 loop spans 17 amino acids. Written as DNA, the CDR3 is TGTGCCAGTAGTATAGCTGGTGGGGCGGATGCTTCCTACGAGCAGTACTTC. Protein product: CASSIAGGADASYEQYF.

Many counts were recorded for this clone. The chain recombines TRBV16 with TRBJ2-7, with D maybe TRBD1 (5 bases). V dropped 3 bases and J dropped 2 bases, with 11 bases sitting between them. This CDR3 spans 14 amino acids. CDR1 and CDR2 from the germline V gene are KGHSY and FQNENV. This chain's CDR3 is CASSHFRVAYEQYF. CDR3 coding DNA: TGTGCCAGCAGCCACTTCAGGGTGGCCTACGAGCAGTACTTC.

The chain has TRBV4-2 and TRBJ1-2; no clear D gene. The CDR3 contains 15 residues. Germline assignment: CDR1 LGHNA and CDR2 YNFKEQ. V lost 1 base to trimming and J lost 0 bases, with 9 bases between them. The CDR3 DNA reads TGTGCCAGCAGCCAAGTGTTTTCGGCTAACTATGGCTACACCTTC. Protein: CASSQVFSANYGYTF.

This clone has only a few counts. CDR3 sequence (DNA): TGTGCCAGCAGCTTACCGGGACTCGACGACTACGAGCAGTACTTC. It yields the protein CASSLPGLDDYEQYF. The genes are TRBV5-6 and TRBJ2-7; tentatively, D is TRBD2 (6 bases). Germline V gene data show CDR1 as SGHDT and CDR2 as YYEEEE. The CDR3 spans 15 residues. The ends were cut back, 2 bases at V and 3 bases at J, with 15 bases in the middle.

The chain uses TRBV19 and TRBJ1-2; TRBD1 might be the D (6 bases). CDR1 is LNHDA, CDR2 SQIVND, per germline (reference sequence). This CDR3 has 13 residues. Trimming left V 6 bases short and J 5 bases short, with 13 bases between. The CDR3 DNA follows: TGTGCCAGTAGCCTTCGGGGGCTTTATGGCTACACCTTC. Translation gives CASSLRGLYGYTF.

The V and J genes are TRBV5-1 and TRBJ2-3; 10 positions agree with TRBD1. The CDR3 spans 12 residues. The J segment lost 11 bases and the V segment lost 4 bases, leaving 4 bases of the junction unmatched. From germline, CDR1 is SGHRS and CDR2 YFSETQ. The CDR3 DNA is TGCGCCAGCAGCCTAGGACAGGGGGTGCAGTATTTT. It codes for CASSLGQGVQYF.

As for this clone: The junction shows a germline mismatch at one end, possibly a read error. The chain is built from TRBV10-2 and TRBJ1-2; 8 nucleotides match TRBD1. This CDR3 has 11 amino acids. Germline V gene lookup returns CDR1 WSHSY and CDR2 SAAADI. The CDR3 DNA reads TGCGCCAGCAGTGTGGGACAGGCACTCCTATTC. It yields the protein CASSVGQALLF.

The rearrangement joins TRBV19 to TRBJ2-1, with a possible D match to TRBD2 (6 bases). This CDR3 spans 13 amino acids. Germline CDR1 LNHDA, CDR2 SQIVND (reference sequence). V was trimmed by 1 base and J by 8 bases, leaving 9 bases between them. CDR3 residues: CASSIGREHEQFF. In DNA, the CDR3 is TGTGCCAGTAGTATAGGACGGGAGCATGAGCAGTTCTTC. Full variable domain (remainder filled in from reference TRBV19 and TRBJ2-1): DGGITQSPKYLFRKEGQNVTLSCEQNLNHDAMYWYRQDPGQGLRLIYYSQIVNDFQKGDIAEGYSVSREKKESFPLTVTSAQKNPTAFYLCASSIGREHEQFFGPGTRLTVL.

V is TRBV28 and J is TRBJ2-7, with 9 bases lining up with TRBD1. CDR1 is MDHEN, CDR2 SYDVKM, per germline. J lost 0 bases, V lost 5 bases, and 5 bases had no gene match. The CDR3 is 15 amino acids. This CDR3 is CASSVPGQGSYEQYF. The CDR3 nucleotides are TGTGCCAGCAGTGTCCCGGGACAGGGCTCCTACGAGCAGTACTTC.

J is TRBJ2-1 and V is TRBV7-2, with unresolved D. CDR1 and CDR2 (germline): SGHTA, FQGNSA. The germline V and J ends were trimmed by 4 bases and 11 bases, with 9 bases remaining between them. CDR3 length: 11 amino acids. The CDR3: CASSSSPQQFF. Written as DNA, the CDR3 is TGTGCCAGCAGCTCGTCCCCCCAGCAGTTCTTC.